These T cell receptor beta chains were read from a single sample in a study of cytomegalovirus exposure and HLA in healthy donors. Only in-frame clones appear in the TCRdb table, and some are missing; sequencing was by immunoSEQ multiplex PCR. This table has over 150,000 clones, around 85% appearing once. The sequenced sample was PBMCs. The receptor source for this set is a man aged 40-55 years in good health and CMV-seronegative. Both conserved end residues are part of each CDR3.

CDR3 | J | V
CASKGQGNQPQHF | TRBJ1-5 | TRBV6-6
CASSLEGGGTDTQYF | TRBJ2-3 | TRBV5-1
CASRDAGSTDTQYF | TRBJ2-3 | TRBV5-5
CASSLSGGQETQYF | TRBJ2-5 | TRBV7-3
CASSEAAPQFPYEQYF | TRBJ2-7 | TRBV6-1
CASSVGFDSDTQYF | TRBJ2-3 | TRBV9
CASSESRGGTGRGTEAFF | TRBJ1-1 | TRBV10-1
CASRTSGGKRWQETQYF | TRBJ2-5 | TRBV27
CAWSVRQDPNTGELFF | TRBJ2-2 | TRBV30
CASKQGQIFNYGYTF | TRBJ1-2 | TRBV6-5
CASSETGFATNEKLFF | TRBJ1-4 | TRBV6-4
CASSNIDTQYF | TRBJ2-3 | TRBV6-5
CASMGTGGADTQYF | TRBJ2-3 | TRBV5-1
CAWSWAGGTEAFF | TRBJ1-1 | TRBV30
CASQTGGSFQKPQHF | TRBJ1-5 | TRBV28
CASSPSGSTGNTIYF | TRBJ1-3 | TRBV9
CASSQELRRGWNTEAFF | TRBJ1-1 | TRBV4-3
CASSPQGNLREAFF | TRBJ1-1 | TRBV18
CARSLTLNYRDYGYTF | TRBJ1-2 | TRBV5-3
CASTTAGGNSHNEQFF | TRBJ2-1 | TRBV2
CASSGTRSRDREPQYNEQFF | TRBJ2-1 | TRBV10-2
CASNPDRVNQPQHF | TRBJ1-5 | TRBV19
CASSSYRTDTQYF | TRBJ2-3 | TRBV27
CASSHGAPGGEQYF | TRBJ2-7 | TRBV5-6
CASSRGTGQETQYF | TRBJ2-5 | TRBV5-1
CASSPPPHTGSHTEAFF | TRBJ1-1 | TRBV27
CASRGDRDGYTF | TRBJ1-2 | TRBV28
CASSLTPSTTQGVNSYEQYF | NA | TRBV5-1
CASSTSGTVNYQPQHF | TRBJ1-5 | TRBV19
CASSSPDRGNYNEQFF | TRBJ2-1 | TRBV5-6
CASSGDRVNSPLHF | TRBJ1-6 | TRBV11-2
CASSVGQLYNSPLHF | TRBJ1-6 | TRBV9
CASSTGRASTEAFF | TRBJ1-1 | TRBV5-4
CASSQSQETQYF | TRBJ2-5 | TRBV28
CASSSGLVGTQYF | TRBJ2-5 | TRBV7-2
CAISAGLATRSDTQYF | TRBJ2-3 | TRBV10-3
CASSYRENTEAFF | TRBJ1-1 | TRBV2
CASSPRDRHEAFF | TRBJ1-1 | TRBV11-1
CASSYPTGGVVNEQFF | TRBJ2-1 | TRBV7-9
CASSRDSSSYNEQFF | TRBJ2-1 | TRBV6-4